What follows are 13 T cell receptor beta chains derived from one specimen sequenced in a study of T cells in localized non-small cell lung cancer. The assay was immunoSEQ multiplex PCR, and TCRdb's table has in-frame clones only and misses some. This sample has around 70,000 clones, with roughly 80% found just once. The sample was peripheral blood, taken before any cancer treatment. The receptors shown here come from a female donor older than 55 with stage I lung adenocarcinoma.

The chain links TRBV28 to TRBJ2-7; 11 bases align to TRBD1. Trimming removed 3 bases from V and 7 bases from J; junction bases left unmatched: 5. From germline, CDR1 is MDHEN and CDR2 SYDVKM. This CDR3 has 14 amino acids. The CDR3 DNA reads as TGTGCCAGCAGTTTCCCGGGACAGGGGGGGGAGCAGTACTTC. This codes for CASSFPGQGGEQYF.

The gene calls are TRBV6-5 and TRBJ2-7; D call uncertain. The CDR3 sequence is 14 residues long. Germline-derived CDR1 and CDR2 are MNHEY and SVGAGI. The V end lost 2 bases, the J end lost 0 bases, and 8 bases lay between the germline ends. In nucleotides, the CDR3 is TGTGCCAGCAGTTACAGTTCGTACTCCTACGAGCAGTACTTC. This codes for CASSYSSYSYEQYF.

V usage is TRBV6-4 and J usage is TRBJ2-7; TRBD1 matches at 8 bases. V lost 2 bases, J lost 4 bases, and 16 bases stayed unmatched. There are 18 residues in the CDR3. The germline V gene encodes CDR1 MRHNA and CDR2 SNTAGT. CDR3 bases: TGTGCCAGCAGTGACCCAACCAAGATGACAGGGGTTACTTACGAGCAGTACTTC. Its protein product is CASSDPTKMTGVTYEQYF.

This chain's CDR3 is CASSLGQQNTEAFF. Written as DNA, the CDR3 is TGTGCCAGCAGCTTAGGGCAGCAGAACACTGAAGCTTTCTTT. The V call is TRBV7-2, the J call TRBJ1-1; D not certain. V dropped 1 base and J dropped 1 base, with 7 bases sitting between them. Germline CDR1 is SGHTA and CDR2 is FQGNSA. This CDR3 comprises 14 residues. The full variable domain, its missing parts supplied by reference TRBV7-2 and TRBJ1-1, is GAGVSQSPSNKVTEKGKDVELRCDPISGHTALYWYRQSLGQGLEFLIYFQGNSAPDKSGLPSDRFSAERTGGSVSTLTIQRTQQEDSAVYLCASSLGQQNTEAFFGQGTRLTVV.

The V and J genes are TRBV6-5 and TRBJ1-1; D possibly corresponds to TRBD1 (5 bases). Per germline, CDR1 MNHEY and CDR2 SVGAGI. V was clipped by 4 bases and J by 6 bases, with 18 bases between them. This CDR3 has 15 amino acids. The CDR3 sequence: CASSLLGPLGSEAFF. CDR3 in DNA: TGTGCCAGCAGTTTACTGGGACCTTTAGGATCTGAAGCTTTCTTT.

This clone was counted once. The chain combines TRBV18 with TRBJ1-3; 7 bases match TRBD1. The CDR3 is 16 amino acids. With 2 bases clipped from V and 0 bases from J, the junction kept 4 bases outside the gene matches. Germline assignment: CDR1 KGHSH and CDR2 LQKENI. In DNA form, the CDR3 reads TGTGCCAGCTCACCAACTACAGGGGTCTCTGGAAACACCATATATTTT. It encodes CASSPTTGVSGNTIYF.

This chain links TRBV20-1 with TRBJ1-2, with D unresolved. V dropped 5 bases and J dropped 2 bases, with 6 bases sitting between them. Germline-derived CDR1 and CDR2 are DFQATT and SNEGSKA (reference sequence). The length of the CDR3 is 11 residues. CDR3 sequence: CSAAHNYGYTF. The CDR3 DNA sequence: TGCAGTGCTGCACACAACTATGGCTACACCTTC.

The chain links TRBV11-1 to TRBJ2-3; D is undetermined. CDR3 length: 14 amino acids. V lost 1 base and J 6 bases, leaving 11 bases between the germline ends. From germline, CDR1 is SGHAT and CDR2 FQDESV (reference sequence). The CDR3 DNA sequence: TGTGCCAGCAGCTTAGAGGTCGGTCGGGATACGCAGTATTTT. Residues: CASSLEVGRDTQYF.

Note on this clone: Other DNA sequences in the sample encode the same CDR3. The chain carries TRBV7-3 and TRBJ2-1, with D possibly being TRBD2 (5 bases). The CDR3 consists of 13 residues. Trimming stripped 2 bases from V and 5 bases from J, with 7 bases between. Germline V gene lookup returns CDR1 SGHTA and CDR2 FQGTGA. CDR3 DNA sequence: TGTGCCAGCAGCTTAGAGGGAAACAATGAGCAGTTCTTC. It yields the protein CASSLEGNNEQFF.

This chain joins TRBV11-3 and TRBJ2-1; TRBD1 is a possible D gene (6 bases). Deletions cut 1 base from V and 5 bases from J, with 9 bases between. CDR1 is SGHNT, CDR2 YENEEA, per germline. The CDR3 runs 14 residues. The CDR3 DNA follows: TGTGCCAGCAGCTTAGGGGACAACCACAATGAGCAGTTCTTC. This sequence encodes CASSLGDNHNEQFF.

The V gene is TRBV5-1, the J gene TRBJ2-2; D unresolved. V lost 0 bases and J 0 bases, leaving 3 bases between the germline ends. CDR3 length: 14 residues. The V gene's germline CDR1 is SGHRS and CDR2 YFSETQ. The CDR3 nucleotides are TGCGCCAGCAGCTTGGGGTCGAACACCGGGGAGCTGTTTTTT. Translation: CASSLGSNTGELFF. Full variable domain (remainder filled in from reference TRBV5-1 and TRBJ2-2): KAGVTQTPRYLIKTRGQQVTLSCSPISGHRSVSWYQQTPGQGLQFLFEYFSETQRNKGNFPGRFSGRQFSNSRSEMNVSTLELGDSALYLCASSLGSNTGELFFGEGSRLTVL.

The CDR3 DNA reads TGTGCCATCAGTGGGACTAGCCGGGGGGGGTCCTACGAGCAGTACTTC. It specifies CAISGTSRGGSYEQYF. The chain combines TRBV10-3 with TRBJ2-7, with 8 bases fitting TRBD2. CDR1 is ENHRY and CDR2 is SYGVKD in the germline V gene. Losses at the gene ends were 4 bases for V and 1 base for J; bases not matched to a gene: 9. The CDR3 spans 16 residues.

The chain joins TRBV5-6 to TRBJ2-5, with 10 nucleotides matching TRBD2. With V trimmed by 5 bases and J by 4 bases, 8 bases remained unmatched. Per germline, CDR1 SGHDT and CDR2 YYEEEE. The CDR3 length is 15 residues. The DNA for the CDR3 is TGTGCCAGCAGTCCGGGACTAGCGTCGTCAGAGACCCAGTACTTC. Encoded protein: CASSPGLASSETQYF.